This section outlines one TCR beta chain sequence together with its context. Other DNA variants within this sample encode the same CDR3. This sample is part of a study of shared clonotypes between healthy human individuals. Overall study: There were three CD4 naive, three CD4 memory, two CD8 naive and one CD8 memory plates per donor.

This CDR3 region has 13 residues. Germline loops: CDR1 MNHEY, CDR2 SMNVEV (reference sequence). V lost 2 bases, J lost 0 bases, and 2 bases lay in between. Data came from immunoSEQ multiplex PCR; TCRdb stores just in-frame clones and leaves some out. Of about 600,000 clones listed, 98% were seen once; the top ten hold 0.3%. Only CD45RO-negative cells positively selected for CCR7 counted as naive CD8 cells, so terminally differentiated effector memory CD45RA+ cells were excluded. This TCR was recovered from a man aged 30-40 years in good health. This chain joins TRBV27 and TRBJ2-1; no clear D gene. Input material: naive CD8+ T cells sorted from blood. The CDR3 here is CASSLNSYNEQFF. DNA of the CDR3: TGTGCCAGCAGTTTAAACTCCTACAATGAGCAGTTCTTC.